These 32 T cell receptor beta chains originate from one sample sequenced in a study of PD-1 blockade in mismatch repair-deficient tumors. Assay: immunoSEQ multiplex PCR; the TCRdb copy retains only in-frame clones and omits some. The table has tens of thousands of clones, roughly 78% seen once. Sequenced here: peripheral blood, sampled 4 weeks after starting pembrolizumab. The origin of the receptors is an adult with mismatch repair-deficient cancer.

The chain uses TRBV14 and TRBJ2-7, with a weak D call TRBD2 (5 bases). This CDR3 has 15 amino acids. Germline CDR1 is SGHDN and CDR2 is FVKESK. Trimming cost V 2 bases and J 0 bases, with 11 bases left between them. CDR3 bases: TGTGCCAGCAGCCAATTTCGCGGGCCCTCCTACGAGCAGTACTTC. Its protein product is CASSQFRGPSYEQYF.

The chain employs TRBV29-1 and TRBJ1-3; D remains unclear. The germline V and J ends were trimmed by 4 bases and 0 bases, with 7 bases remaining between them. CDR1 is SQVTM and CDR2 is ANQGSEA in the germline V gene. The CDR3 runs to 13 residues. In DNA form, the CDR3 reads TGCAGCGTTGTTCCCTTCTCTGGAAACACCATATATTTT. The encoded protein is CSVVPFSGNTIYF.

The chain carries TRBV7-6 and TRBJ1-1; D remains ambiguous. Trimming cost V 6 bases and J 1 base, with 6 bases left between them. The CDR3 sequence is 12 residues long. Germline V gene data show CDR1 as SGHVS and CDR2 as FNYEAQ. The CDR3 protein is CASRDSNTEAFF. For the CDR3, the DNA is TGTGCCAGCAGAGATTCGAACACTGAAGCTTTCTTT.

The chain uses TRBV18 and TRBJ2-5; no definite D call. Per the germline V gene, CDR1 is KGHSH and CDR2 is LQKENI. Trimming left V 2 bases short and J 3 bases short, with 7 bases between. The CDR3 is 13 amino acids. The CDR3 nucleotides are TGTGCCAGCTCACCATCCCCGGAAGAGACCCAGTACTTC. Its translation: CASSPSPEETQYF.

The V call is TRBV11-1, the J call TRBJ1-1, with 10 bases aligning to TRBD1. The germline CDR1 and CDR2 sequences are SGHAT and FQDESV (reference sequence). The CDR3 contains 16 residues. The junction had 11 bases not matched to a gene; V was cut back by 5 bases and J by 5 bases. CDR3 sequence (DNA): TGTGCCAGCAGCAAGTCCCGGGACAGGGGTAGGACTGAAGCTTTCTTT. Protein product: CASSKSRDRGRTEAFF.

Comment on this clone: The junction departs from the called germline gene at one end, perhaps through a read error. This sequence joins TRBV7-7 and TRBJ2-5; D perhaps matches TRBD1 (7 bases). Germline assignment: CDR1 SSHAT and CDR2 FNYEAQ (reference sequence). The CDR3 is made up of 16 amino acids. The CDR3 loop reads CASSLGEAGGQETQYF. CDR3 DNA: TGTGCTAGCAGCTTAGGGGAGGCAGGGGGTCAAGAGACCCAGTACTTC.

The CDR3 here is CSVRNPGQRTGGYTF. CDR3 DNA sequence: TGCAGCGTTCGAAATCCGGGACAAAGGACCGGTGGCTACACCTTC. The chain uses TRBV29-1 and TRBJ1-2; possible D gene TRBD1, 6 bases. The CDR3 sequence is 15 residues long. Germline V gene sequence: CDR1 SQVTM, CDR2 ANQGSEA. V dropped 5 bases and J dropped 7 bases, with 23 bases sitting between them. Supplemented by reference TRBV29-1 and TRBJ1-2, the full variable domain reads SAVISQKPSRDICQRGTSLTIQCQVDSQVTMMFWYRQQPGQSLTLIATANQGSEATYESGFVIDKFPISRPNLTFSTLTVSNMSPEDSSIYLCSVRNPGQRTGGYTFGSGTRLTVV.

CDR3 DNA: TGTGCCAGCAGCTCGGCTAGCGGTACCTACGAGCAGTACTTC. It yields the protein CASSSASGTYEQYF. The gene calls are TRBV7-2 and TRBJ2-7; 7 bases agree with TRBD2. Germline loops: CDR1 SGHTA, CDR2 FQGNSA. The CDR3 totals 14 residues. Trimming took 4 bases from V and 2 from J; bases not matched to a gene: 5.

This clone was counted a few times. The chain combines TRBV5-1 with TRBJ2-7, with D maybe TRBD2 (5 bases). Germline-derived CDR1 and CDR2 are SGHRS and YFSETQ. This CDR3 has 13 amino acids. V lost 5 bases to trimming and J lost 2 bases, with 11 bases between them. CDR3 sequence (DNA): TGCGCCAGCAGGCCCGGACTCGCCTACGAGCAGTACTTC. Amino acid sequence: CASRPGLAYEQYF.

This clone was recorded a few times. The chain employs TRBV5-4 and TRBJ2-3; D may be TRBD1 (6 bases). CDR1 and CDR2 from the germline V gene are SGHNT and YYREEE (reference sequence). V dropped 4 bases and J dropped 8 bases, with 26 bases sitting between them. The CDR3 totals 17 residues. The CDR3 DNA reads TGTGCCAGCAGCCCCCCGCAGGACAGAGGTGATTGGAGTACGCAGTATTTT. Protein: CASSPPQDRGDWSTQYF.

The V call is TRBV5-4, the J call TRBJ2-1, with TRBD2 identical over 7 bases. Germline CDR1 reads SGHNT; CDR2 reads YYREEE (reference sequence). V shed 4 bases and J 8 bases; nucleotides not matched to a gene: 9. The CDR3 contains 14 residues. In nucleotides, the CDR3 is TGTGCCAGCAGCCCAAGCGGGATTAGGGATGAGCAGTTCTTC. It encodes CASSPSGIRDEQFF.

The chain uses TRBV2 and TRBJ2-7; D uncertain. The CDR3 spans 11 residues. The germline V gene encodes CDR1 SNHLY and CDR2 FYNNEI. V lost 5 bases and J lost 4, with 6 bases in between. The CDR3 protein is CASSMEYEQYF. CDR3 DNA sequence: TGTGCCAGCAGTATGGAGTACGAGCAGTACTTC. Full variable domain (rest looked up from reference TRBV2 and TRBJ2-7): EPEVTQTPSHQVTQMGQEVILRCVPISNHLYFYWYRQILGQKVEFLVSFYNNEISEKSEIFDDQFSVERPDGSNFTLKIRSTKLEDSAMYFCASSMEYEQYFGPGTRLTVT.

The V gene is TRBV9, the J gene TRBJ2-1; D is uncertain. This CDR3 comprises 16 residues. Trimming left V 0 bases short and J 0 bases short, with 10 bases between. Germline lookup yields CDR1 SGDLS and CDR2 YYNGEE. The CDR3 DNA is TGTGCCAGCAGCGTAGAAGCCAAGAGCTCCTACAATGAGCAGTTCTTC. It yields the protein CASSVEAKSSYNEQFF.

A note on this clone: Additional DNA sequences in this sample encode the identical CDR3. The rearrangement links TRBV6-6 to TRBJ2-7; possibly TRBD1 for D (6 bases). Germline V lookup: CDR1 MNHNY, CDR2 SVGAGI (reference sequence). The V end was cut by 6 bases, the J end by 0 bases, with 9 bases between. The CDR3 has 13 amino acids. CDR3 sequence reads: CASSPRGSYEQYF. As DNA, the CDR3 is TGTGCCAGCAGCCCCAGGGGCTCCTACGAGCAGTACTTC.

The chain couples TRBV7-9 to TRBJ1-2, with D possibly TRBD1 on 5 matching bases. The CDR3 contains 13 residues. V shed 1 base and J shed 8 bases, with 11 bases lying between them. Germline values: CDR1 SEHNR, CDR2 FQNEAQ (reference sequence). CDR3 amino acids: CASSLDPGSGYTF. CDR3 coding DNA: TGTGCCAGCAGCTTAGATCCAGGGAGCGGCTACACCTTC. Full variable domain (missing parts from reference TRBV7-9 and TRBJ1-2): DTGVSQNPRHKITKRGQNVTFRCDPISEHNRLYWYRQTLGQGPEFLTYFQNEAQLEKSRLLSDRFSAERPKGSFSTLEIQRTEQGDSAMYLCASSLDPGSGYTFGSGTRLTVV.

V usage is TRBV5-1 and J usage is TRBJ1-1, with D hard to call. The CDR3 runs to 14 residues. Germline V lookup: CDR1 SGHRS, CDR2 YFSETQ. Trimming stripped 0 bases from V and 0 bases from J, with 6 bases between. CDR3 amino acids: CASSLGLMNTEAFF. The CDR3 DNA follows: TGCGCCAGCAGCTTGGGACTAATGAACACTGAAGCTTTCTTT.

This chain uses TRBV4-3 with TRBJ1-4; D may be TRBD1 (5 bases). Germline V gene lookup returns CDR1 LGHNA and CDR2 YSLEER. The germline V and J ends were trimmed by 3 bases and 3 bases, with 14 bases remaining between them. The CDR3 is made up of 16 amino acids. DNA for the CDR3: TGCGCCAGCAGCCAGCCGGAGGCAGGGTCTAATGAAAAACTGTTTTTT. Translation gives CASSQPEAGSNEKLFF.

This clone was seen more than once but under ten times. This chain links TRBV29-1 with TRBJ1-2; 7 nucleotides line up with TRBD1. Trimming cost V 6 bases and J 1 base; bases outside gene matches: 2. There are 12 residues in the CDR3. Looked up from germline, CDR1 is SQVTM and CDR2 is ANQGSEA. The CDR3: CSVGDSNYGYTF. The CDR3 DNA is TGCAGCGTGGGGGACAGTAACTATGGCTACACCTTC.

The chain couples TRBV30 to TRBJ2-5, with 9 nucleotides matching TRBD1. V lost 3 bases to trimming and J lost 5 bases; unmatched junction nucleotides: 10. CDR1 and CDR2 from the germline V gene are GTSNPN and SVGIG (reference sequence). The CDR3 is 15 residues long. In DNA, the CDR3 is TGTGCCTGGAGCCCGGGACAGGGAATTTCGGAGACCCAGTACTTC. It codes for CAWSPGQGISETQYF.

This clone is labeled as medium-sized (0.01 to 0.1%). The chain recombines TRBV13 with TRBJ1-1; D is perhaps TRBD1 (5 bases). CDR3 length: 16 residues. V was shortened by 5 bases and J by 0 bases, with 16 bases between the two germline ends. Germline-derived CDR1 and CDR2 are PRHDT and FYEKMQ (reference sequence). The CDR3 region is CASSQQEWHVNTEAFF. For the CDR3, the DNA is TGTGCCAGCAGCCAACAGGAATGGCACGTGAACACTGAAGCTTTCTTT.

In DNA form, the CDR3 reads TGTGCCAGCTCACCACCGACTAGCGGCTACGAGCAGTACTTC. This sequence encodes CASSPPTSGYEQYF. This chain links TRBV18 with TRBJ2-7, with TRBD2 matching 9 bases. Germline V gene lookup returns CDR1 KGHSH and CDR2 LQKENI. The CDR3 runs 14 residues. The V and J ends lost 0 bases and 3 bases, in that order; junction bases with no gene match: 0.

The V gene is TRBV7-6, the J gene TRBJ2-2; a possible D gene is TRBD2 (5 bases). Germline CDR1 SGHVS, CDR2 FNYEAQ. CDR3 length equals 12 residues. Trimming left V 4 bases short and J 8 bases short, with 8 bases between. This CDR3 reads CASSSGVGELFF. CDR3 coding DNA: TGTGCCAGCAGCTCCGGGGTGGGGGAGCTGTTTTTT.

The chain has TRBV6-1 and TRBJ2-1; D may be TRBD1 (5 bases). There are 14 residues in the CDR3. Germline loops: CDR1 MNHNS, CDR2 SASEGT. Trimming removed 3 bases at V and 10 bases at J, with 16 bases between. The CDR3 spells CASSEGLTAGEQFF. Written as DNA, the CDR3 is TGTGCCAGCAGTGAGGGTTTGACAGCCGGGGAGCAGTTCTTC.

The chain is built from TRBV14 and TRBJ1-2; TRBD1 might be the D (5 bases). The V and J ends lost 4 bases and 3 bases respectively, with 15 bases between them. Germline values: CDR1 SGHDN, CDR2 FVKESK. This CDR3 spans 15 amino acids. The CDR3: CASSPQGEGHYGYTF. The CDR3 coding sequence is TGTGCCAGCAGCCCTCAGGGAGAAGGGCACTATGGCTACACCTTC.

CDR3 sequence reads: CASSHGGAVGEARAGNTIYF. In DNA, the CDR3 is TGCGCCAGCAGTCACGGGGGGGCGGTTGGGGAGGCCCGGGCGGGAAACACCATATATTTT. The genes are TRBV23-1 and TRBJ1-3; D might be TRBD1 (6 bases). TRBV23-1 is placed among ORFs of uncertain function. Deletions cut 3 bases from V and 4 bases from J, with 28 bases between. The CDR3 sequence is 20 residues long.

This chain connects TRBV7-8 to TRBJ2-5; TRBD2 matches at 7 bases. Trimming removed 5 bases from V and 2 bases from J; junction bases left unmatched: 8. Germline assignment: CDR1 SGHVS and CDR2 FQNEAQ. This CDR3 region has 15 residues. The CDR3 bases are TGTGCCAGCAGCCCTAGAAGCGGGACTCAAGAGACCCAGTACTTC. Its protein is CASSPRSGTQETQYF.

The CDR3 protein is CASSLGSVGGEAFF. The DNA for the CDR3 is TGTGCCAGCAGCTTAGGATCCGTTGGGGGCGAAGCTTTCTTT. The chain couples TRBV11-3 to TRBJ1-1; a weak D match, TRBD1 (6 bases). This CDR3 is built from 14 residues. V lost 1 base to trimming and J lost 8 bases, with 14 bases between them. From germline, CDR1 is SGHNT and CDR2 YENEEA.

This clone was found a few times. The chain uses TRBV5-4 and TRBJ2-3; 7 bases are shared with TRBD1. There are 15 residues in the CDR3. Losses at the gene ends were 9 bases for V and 3 bases for J; bases not matched to a gene: 13. Germline V gene lookup returns CDR1 SGHNT and CDR2 YYREEE (reference sequence). The CDR3 reads CAISRRDSRTDTQYF. DNA for the CDR3: TGTGCCATCTCCCGCCGGGACAGTAGAACAGATACGCAGTATTTT.

The count of this clone is one. This chain links TRBV6-5 with TRBJ1-2, with no clear D. CDR1 and CDR2 (germline): MNHEY, SVGAGI. Trimming took off 0 bases at V and 4 bases at J, with 9 bases between the two ends. The CDR3 runs 14 residues. The CDR3 protein is CASSYSMTRYGYTF. DNA for the CDR3: TGTGCCAGCAGTTACTCGATGACTCGCTATGGCTACACCTTC.

The gene calls are TRBV29-1 and TRBJ1-1; TRBD1 might be the D (5 bases). This CDR3 has 12 amino acids. V was cut by 6 bases and J by 8 bases, with 16 bases left in between. Germline values: CDR1 SQVTM, CDR2 ANQGSEA. CDR3 nucleotide sequence: TGCAGCGTGGGGGGGTTTCCGCCCGAAGCTTTCTTT. Translated, it gives CSVGGFPPEAFF.

The DNA for the CDR3 is TGTGCCAGCTCACAACGGGAATACACCGGGGAGCTGTTTTTT. It translates to CASSQREYTGELFF. This rearrangement joins TRBV18 to TRBJ2-2, with D possibly being TRBD2 (5 bases). The CDR3 sequence is 14 residues long. Germline V gene sequence: CDR1 KGHSH, CDR2 LQKENI. The V end was cut by 4 bases, the J end by 3 bases, with 9 bases between.

V and J are TRBV6-5 and TRBJ2-5; 10 nucleotides line up with TRBD2. V shed 2 bases and J 3 bases; nucleotides not matched to a gene: 3. This CDR3 is built from 15 residues. Germline assignment: CDR1 MNHEY and CDR2 SVGAGI. The CDR3 protein is CASSYGLAGEETQYF. The CDR3 DNA sequence: TGTGCCAGCAGTTACGGGCTAGCGGGAGAAGAGACCCAGTACTTC.